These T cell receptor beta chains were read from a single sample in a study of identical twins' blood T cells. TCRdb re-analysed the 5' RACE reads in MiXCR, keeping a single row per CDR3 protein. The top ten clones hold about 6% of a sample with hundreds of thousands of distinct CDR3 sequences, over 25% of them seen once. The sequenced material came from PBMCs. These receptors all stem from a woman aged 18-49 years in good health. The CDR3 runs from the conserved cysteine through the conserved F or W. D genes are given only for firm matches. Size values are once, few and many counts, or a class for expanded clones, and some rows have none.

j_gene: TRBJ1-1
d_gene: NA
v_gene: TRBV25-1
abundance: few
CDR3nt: TGTGCCAGCAGTGGATTTAGGGGAGGCACTGAAGCTTTCTTT
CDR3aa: CASSGFRGGTEAFF

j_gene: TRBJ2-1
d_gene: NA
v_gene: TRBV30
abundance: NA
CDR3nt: TGTGCCTGGAGTGTGACCAGCTACAATGAGCAGTTCTTC
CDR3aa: CAWSVTSYNEQFF

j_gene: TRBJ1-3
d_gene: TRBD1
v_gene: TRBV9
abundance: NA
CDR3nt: TGTGCCAGCGGCGCGGACAGGGCTGGAAACACCATATATTTT
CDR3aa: CASGADRAGNTIYF

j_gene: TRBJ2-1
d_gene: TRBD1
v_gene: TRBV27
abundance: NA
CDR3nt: TGTGCCAGCAGACAGGGGGCTAATGAGCAGTTCTTC
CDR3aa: CASRQGANEQFF

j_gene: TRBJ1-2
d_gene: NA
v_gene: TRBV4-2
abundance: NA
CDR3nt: TGTGCCAGCAGCCAGGAACAGGGAATTTTCTATGGCTACACCTTC
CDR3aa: CASSQEQGIFYGYTF

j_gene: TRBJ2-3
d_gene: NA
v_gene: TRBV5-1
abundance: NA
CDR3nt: TGCGCCAGCAGCTTCTCGGGAGACGCAGATACGCAGTATTTT
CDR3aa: CASSFSGDADTQYF

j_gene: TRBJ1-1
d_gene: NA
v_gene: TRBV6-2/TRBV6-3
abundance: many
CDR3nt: TGTGCCAGCATCCATTCCCGGGAATTAAAGAGGACTGAAGCTTTCTTT
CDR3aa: CASIHSRELKRTEAFF

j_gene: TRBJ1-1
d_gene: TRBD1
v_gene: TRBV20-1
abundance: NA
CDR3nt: TGCAGTGCTAGAGACTTACGCAAGGGGGCGGCGGAAGCTTTCTTT
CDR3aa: CSARDLRKGAAEAFF

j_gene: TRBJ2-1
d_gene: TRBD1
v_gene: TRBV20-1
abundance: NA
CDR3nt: TGCAGTGCTAGAGCGGGACAGGGTTTGAAGCAGTTCTTC
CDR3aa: CSARAGQGLKQFF

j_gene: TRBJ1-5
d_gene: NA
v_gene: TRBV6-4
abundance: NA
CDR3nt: TGTGCCAGCATCGAACGAGATAGCAATCAGCCCCAGCATTTT
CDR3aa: CASIERDSNQPQHF

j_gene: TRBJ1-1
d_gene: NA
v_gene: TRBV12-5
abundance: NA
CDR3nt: TGTGCTAGTGGTTTGGTACTAGGGCGGGGGAACACTGAAGCTTTCTTT
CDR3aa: CASGLVLGRGNTEAFF

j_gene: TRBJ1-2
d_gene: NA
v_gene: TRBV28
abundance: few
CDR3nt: TGTGCCAGCAGACTCGGGGGCGCGCCGACGGGCTACACCTTC
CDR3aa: CASRLGGAPTGYTF

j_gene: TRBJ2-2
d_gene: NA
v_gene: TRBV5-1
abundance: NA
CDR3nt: TGCGCCAGCAGCCCCTTAGGGGGGACCCCCGGGGAGCTGTTTTTT
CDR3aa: CASSPLGGTPGELFF

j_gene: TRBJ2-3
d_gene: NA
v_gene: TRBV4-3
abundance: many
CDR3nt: TGCGCCAGCAGCCAAGAGACTAGTACAGATACGCAGTATTTT
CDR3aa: CASSQETSTDTQYF

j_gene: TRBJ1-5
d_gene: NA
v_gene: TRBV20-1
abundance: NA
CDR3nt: TGCAGTGCTAGGGGGATTTTAGCAAATCAGCCCCAGCATTTT
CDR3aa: CSARGILANQPQHF

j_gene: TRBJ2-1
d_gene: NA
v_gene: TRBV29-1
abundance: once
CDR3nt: TGCAGCGCTGACCTCGGGGCCCACAATGAGCAGTTCTTC
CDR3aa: CSADLGAHNEQFF

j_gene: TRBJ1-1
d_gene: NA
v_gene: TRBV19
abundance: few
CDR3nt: TGTGCCAGTAGTATGTCAGACAGAAGGAACACTGAAGCTTTCTTT
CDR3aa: CASSMSDRRNTEAFF

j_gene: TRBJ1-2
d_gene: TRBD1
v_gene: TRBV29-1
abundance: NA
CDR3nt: TGCAGCGTTGCGACAGGGCCTAACTATGGCTACACCTTC
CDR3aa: CSVATGPNYGYTF

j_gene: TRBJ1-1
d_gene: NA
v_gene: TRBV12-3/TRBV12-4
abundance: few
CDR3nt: TGTGCCAGCAGGATTATGAACACTGAAGCTTTCTTT
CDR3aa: CASRIMNTEAFF

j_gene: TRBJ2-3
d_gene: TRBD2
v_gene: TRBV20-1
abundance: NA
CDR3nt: TGCAGTGCTAGCGATAGCGGGAGTACAGATACGCAGTATTTT
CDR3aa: CSASDSGSTDTQYF

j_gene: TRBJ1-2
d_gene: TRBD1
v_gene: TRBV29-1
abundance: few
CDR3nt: TGCAGCGCTCAGGACAGGGCGAACTATGGCTACACCTTC
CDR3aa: CSAQDRANYGYTF

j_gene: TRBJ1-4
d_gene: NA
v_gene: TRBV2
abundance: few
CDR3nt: TGTGCCAGCAGTGCGGCAGGGGAAAAACTGTTTTTT
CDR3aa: CASSAAGEKLFF

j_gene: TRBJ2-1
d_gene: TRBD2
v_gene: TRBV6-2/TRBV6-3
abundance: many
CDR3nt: TGTGCCAGCAGTTATATGAGGACTAGCGGAATCATCAATGAGCAGTTCTTC
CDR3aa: CASSYMRTSGIINEQFF

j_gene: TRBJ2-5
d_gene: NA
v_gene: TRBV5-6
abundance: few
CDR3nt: TGTGCCAGCAGCTTCGGACGCTACCAGGGGAAAGAGACCCAGTACTTC
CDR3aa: CASSFGRYQGKETQYF

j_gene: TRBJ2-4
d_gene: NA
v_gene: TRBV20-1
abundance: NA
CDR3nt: TGCAGTGCTAGAGATTCCCGGGACGTAAAAAACATTCAGTACTTC
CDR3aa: CSARDSRDVKNIQYF

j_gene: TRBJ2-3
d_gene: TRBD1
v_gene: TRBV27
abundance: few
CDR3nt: TGTGCCAGCAGTTTCCAGGACAGGCTCGCGGATACGCAGTATTTT
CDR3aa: CASSFQDRLADTQYF

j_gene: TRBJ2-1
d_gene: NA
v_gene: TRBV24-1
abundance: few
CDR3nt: TGTGCCACCAGTGAGGGCGGAAGCTACTACAATGAGCAGTTCTTC
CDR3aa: CATSEGGSYYNEQFF

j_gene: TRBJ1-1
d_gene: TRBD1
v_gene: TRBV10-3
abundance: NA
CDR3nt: TGTGCCACCTCAGGGGGAGGAACTGAAGCTTTCTTT
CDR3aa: CATSGGGTEAFF

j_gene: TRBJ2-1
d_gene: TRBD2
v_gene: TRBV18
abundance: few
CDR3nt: TGTGCCAGCTCACCATTGGTGGCGGGAGTGTCCTACAATGAGCAGTTCTTC
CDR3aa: CASSPLVAGVSYNEQFF

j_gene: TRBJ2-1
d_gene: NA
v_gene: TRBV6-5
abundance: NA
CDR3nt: TGTGCCATCAGAGAGACTATCCTGTACAATGAGCAGTTCTTC
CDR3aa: CAIRETILYNEQFF

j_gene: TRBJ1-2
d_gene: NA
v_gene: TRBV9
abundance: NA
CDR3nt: TGTGCCACCGTCCGGGACAATTTACCCCCTGGCTATGGCTACACCTTC
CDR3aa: CATVRDNLPPGYGYTF

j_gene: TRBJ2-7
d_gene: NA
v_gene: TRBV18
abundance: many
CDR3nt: TGTGCCAGCTCTTTCAACTACGAGCAGTACTTC
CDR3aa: CASSFNYEQYF

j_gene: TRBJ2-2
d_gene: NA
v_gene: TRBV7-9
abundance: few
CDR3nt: TGTGCCAGCAGCTTGATGGTTGCCGGGGAGCTGTTTTTT
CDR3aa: CASSLMVAGELFF

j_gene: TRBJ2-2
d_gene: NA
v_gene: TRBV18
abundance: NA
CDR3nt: TGTGCCAGCTCCCATGGAAAAGACACCGGGGAGCTGTTTTTT
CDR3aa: CASSHGKDTGELFF

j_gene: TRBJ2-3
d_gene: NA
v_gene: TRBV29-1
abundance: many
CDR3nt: TGCAGCGTTGGGAGGAGCAGGGCGGGGCAGTATTTT
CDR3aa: CSVGRSRAGQYF